This TCR beta chain was captured in a study of cytomegalovirus exposure and HLA in healthy donors. The overall study: Roughly 92 million unique TCRs, all from HLA-typed donors, were included in an early release of the data.

Comment on this clone: Antigen: not known.

Primers included in the PCR were 60 Vbeta and 13 Jbeta primers. Profiled with immunoSEQ multiplex PCR; TCRdb holds only in-frame clones, not every one. The sample data list more than 95,000 clones. Whole-study findings and limits: Exclusion as indistinguishable affected some V segments, including TRBV6-2 and TRBV6-3. When analyzed later, a missense DCLRE1C variant was found to be linked to TCR beta V- and J-gene trimming. Sequencing likely produced, as an artifact, a cluster of highly shared sequence variants.

J gave up 7 bases and V 4 bases, and 5 bases lay outside the gene matches. The V gene's germline CDR1 is MDHEN and CDR2 SYDVKM. The CDR3 runs to 14 residues. The chain has TRBV28 and TRBJ1-5, with TRBD1 matching 9 bases. The material sequenced was PBMCs. The sequence came from a man aged 40-50 years in good health and CMV-seronegative. DNA for the CDR3: TGTGCCAGCAGTTCACAGGGGGCATACCAGCCCCAGCATTTT. This translates into CASSSQGAYQPQHF.